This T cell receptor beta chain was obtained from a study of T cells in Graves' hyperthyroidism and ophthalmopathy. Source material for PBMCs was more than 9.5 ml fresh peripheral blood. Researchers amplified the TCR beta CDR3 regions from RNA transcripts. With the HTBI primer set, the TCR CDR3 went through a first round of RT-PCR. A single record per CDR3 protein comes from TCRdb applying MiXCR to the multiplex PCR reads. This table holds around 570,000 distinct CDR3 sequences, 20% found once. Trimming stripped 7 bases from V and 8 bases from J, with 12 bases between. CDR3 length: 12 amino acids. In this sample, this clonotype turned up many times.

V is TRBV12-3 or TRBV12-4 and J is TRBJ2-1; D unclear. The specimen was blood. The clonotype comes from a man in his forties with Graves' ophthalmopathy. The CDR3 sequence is CASTFVRDEQFF. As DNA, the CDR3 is TGTGCCAGCACCTTTGTCCGGGATGAGCAGTTCTTC.